This record concerns one T cell receptor beta chain sequence. CDR3 length: 11 amino acids. Germline assignment: CDR1 MNHNS and CDR2 SASEGT. V lost 8 bases and J 4 bases, leaving 6 bases between the germline ends. The sample is drawn from a study of a mutant IDH1 vaccine in newly diagnosed glioma. Study-level information: Sex distribution of treated patients was about 60% male and about 38% female; mean age was around 40 years. The earlier regimen, radiotherapy, temozolomide, or both, was most often both.

Time point indicated: baseline, week 1 (first vaccination visit). Treatment described: pre-vaccination baseline after standard-of-care therapy. Donors had new WHO grade 3 or 4 IDH1-mutant, ATRX-lost astrocytomas. The method was immunoSEQ multiplex PCR; TCRdb's version includes in-frame clones alone and lacks a portion of them. The sample lists approximately 70,000 clones, roughly 85% occurring once. V and J are TRBV6-1 and TRBJ2-1; D is uncertain. This specimen was PBMCs, taken from a glioma patient treated with radiotherapy, temozolomide or both. The source of this sequence is a man aged 30-40 years with glioma. Here the CDR3 reads CASRSYNEQFF. CDR3 DNA sequence: TGTGCCAGCCGGAGTTACAATGAGCAGTTCTTC.